Sequencing of this T cell receptor (beta chain) was carried out in a study of molecular identifiers for immune sequencing clone quantification (dated by TCRdb to the late 2010s). Study-wide context: In a replicate experiment, RNA from around 20,000 or 100,000 naive CD8 T cells was split into five aliquots, four of which were sequenced. This methods study used CD8 T cells to benchmark TCR RNA copy counting and molecular-identifier clustering-based TCR repertoire sequencing (MIDCIRS).

The protocol used for the library was PCR. TCRdb shows the sequencer as Illumina HiSeq 4000. Bulk TCR libraries were made following a previously described method, with the TCR primers given in Table S5. Total RNA was purified with the Qiagen AllPrep DNA/RNA kit. Before analysis, reads from multiple sequencing runs of the same library were pooled. In the source study's methods: Reads were retained only if the reads had an exact TCR constant sequence, and the retained reads were trimmed to 150 nt and grouped according to their 12-nt molecular barcodes. Reads inside each barcode group were sub-clustered using a 15% Levenshtein threshold, and a quality-weighted consensus sequence was constructed for each RNA molecule. Non-functional sequences were discarded, and so were lower-count sequences lying one edit away from another sequence. Based on fitting two negative binomial distributions, any barcode sub-cluster with under 20% of the maximum read count was discarded. In-frame beta chains were kept once TCRdb had trimmed the public reads at Q25 with fastp and called clones with MiXCR. For every CDR3 protein sequence, its rows merge into one entry that carries the most common genes and DNA. The V and J calls and clone size are TCRdb's, not the authors'. The sample table lists about 300,000 distinct CDR3 sequences, 20% to 25% of them with a count of one. About 0.79% of the sample is held by the ten biggest clonotypes.

In its sample, this clonotype was seen many times. Its binding antigen is unknown. The input lacks base qualities; no much larger clone sits a single base away. General study outcomes and caveats: Modeling estimated 3 to 3.5 recovered TCR RNA copies per cell, compared with about ten by digital PCR, which implies 30% to 35% capture efficiency. When barcode sub-clustering was omitted, TCR diversity was inflated by chimeric consensus sequences, with chimeras reaching as high as 47%. Clones above 20 RNA copies held over 99% of molecules in CMV-specific effector cells but under 1% in naive cells. Even against a background of around 900,000 naive CD8 T cells, spiked-in Jurkat TCR RNA amounting to a single cell's worth was reported to be detectable. Naive libraries contained spiked-in Jurkat TCR RNA (around ten copies' worth), which is not part of the donor repertoire. The sizes of highly expanded clones could end up underestimated when identical TCR molecules share a barcode.

Naive CD8 T cell libraries were made from roughly 20,000 to 1,000,000 sorted cells using 10%, 30% or 50% of purified RNA. Naive CD8 T cells were FACS-sorted as CD8+CD4-CCR7+CD45RA+ on a BD FACSAria II into RLT Plus buffer. To test detection sensitivity, Jurkat RNA equal to under 13 TCR copies was added to samples of about 18,000-1,100,000 naive CD8 T cells. Enrichment of CD8 T cells was performed with RosetteSep CD8+ T Cell Enrichment Cocktail and Ficoll-Paque, after which ACK red cell lysis was carried out. Sequenced material: naive CD8+ T cells from blood, with Jurkat cell RNA spiked in. Sample cell subset or site, as interpreted from the label and publication: FACS-sorted CD8+CD4-CCR7+CD45RA+ naive T cells. The sequence derives from a human donor in good health. Some libraries in this study had Jurkat cell RNA spiked in.

The nucleotide sequence reads TGCAGTGCTACCCCAGGGGGCGGAACTGAAGCTTTCTTT. It specifies CSATPGGGTEAFF. The rearranged chain carries TRBV20-1 and TRBJ1-1; TRBD1 agrees with 8 junctional bases. The germline V gene (reference sequence) gives CDR1 as DFQATT and CDR2 as SNEGSKA. The CDR3 has 13 amino acids, counting the end cysteine and phenylalanine. The retained sequence is limited to the CDR3, 39 bases, with the frame set at the first base. Clipping removes 4 bases from V and 5 bases from J, with 6 as the unmatched junction base count.